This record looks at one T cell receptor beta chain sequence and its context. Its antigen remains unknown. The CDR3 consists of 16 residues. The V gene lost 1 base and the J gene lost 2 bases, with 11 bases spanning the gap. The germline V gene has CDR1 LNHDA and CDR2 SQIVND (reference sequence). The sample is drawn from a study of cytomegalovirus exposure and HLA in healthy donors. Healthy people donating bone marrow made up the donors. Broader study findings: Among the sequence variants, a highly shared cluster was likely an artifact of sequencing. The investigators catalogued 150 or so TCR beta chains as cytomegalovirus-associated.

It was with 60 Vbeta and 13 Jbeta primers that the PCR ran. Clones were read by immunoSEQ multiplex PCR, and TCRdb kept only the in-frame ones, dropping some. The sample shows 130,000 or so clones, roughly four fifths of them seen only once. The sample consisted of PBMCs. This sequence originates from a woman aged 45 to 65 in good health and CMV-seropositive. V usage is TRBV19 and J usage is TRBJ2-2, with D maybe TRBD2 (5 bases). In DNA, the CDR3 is TGTGCCAGTAGTATAGTCTGGCGGGCTAACACCGGGGAGCTGTTTTTT. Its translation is CASSIVWRANTGELFF.